Given below is one T cell receptor (beta chain) in context. Its cognate antigen is unknown. Treatment noted: oral pan-JAK inhibitor, 5-10 mg twice daily. This specimen belongs to a study of CD8+ T cells in alopecia areata. Study summary: Twice daily, treated patients received 5 to 10 mg of oral tofacitinib. A 6-month period off drug followed tofacitinib, which lasted 6 to 18 months. Overall study findings and caveats: Alopecia totalis/universalis scalp especially showed more expanded CD8+ clones than normal scalp. In blood and scalp, many expanded lesional clones persisted during tofacitinib.

cDNA reverse transcribed from extracted RNA served as the sequencing template. Assay used: immunoSEQ multiplex PCR; TCRdb lists only in-frame clones, some missing. The data contain 180,000 or so clones, roughly 64% of them singletons. This TCR was sampled from a human donor with alopecia areata. The specimen comprised CD4+ T cells sorted from blood, sampled at week 24, from a patient treated with tofacitinib.

The CDR3 is CASSGGDTQYF. The CDR3 DNA reads as TGTGCCAGCAGTGGTGGAGATACGCAGTATTTT. This chain connects TRBV2 to TRBJ2-3; D is unresolved. Per the germline V gene, CDR1 is SNHLY and CDR2 is FYNNEI. The CDR3 runs 11 residues. Trimming removed 4 bases at V and 5 bases at J, with 4 bases between.